This is a list of T cell receptor beta chains from one sample in a study of siplizumab effects on memory and regulatory T cells. Measured with immunoSEQ multiplex PCR; TCRdb has only the in-frame clones, and not every one. The sample contains approximately 56,000 clones, approximately 97% of which appear only once. Sequencing used naive CD8+ T cells sorted from blood. The receptors stem from a human donor in good health. The CDR3 runs from the conserved cysteine through the conserved F or W. D genes are given only for firm matches. A clone size is listed for some rows: how often the clone was seen (once, few, many), or a class if it is expanded.

clone size	V gene	J gene	D gene	CDR3 protein	CDR3 DNA
NA	TRBV7-3	TRBJ2-1	NA	CASSLTLDPYNEQFF	TGTGCCAGCTCACTAACCCTCGACCCGTACAATGAGCAGTTCTTC
NA	TRBV25-1	TRBJ2-7	NA	CASRLETYEQYF	TGTGCCAGCAGACTAGAGACCTACGAGCAGTACTTC
NA	TRBV6-1	TRBJ2-7	TRBD2	CASSWTSGGSYEQYF	TGTGCCAGCAGTTGGACTAGCGGGGGCTCCTACGAGCAGTACTTC
NA	TRBV6-5	TRBJ2-7	TRBD2	CASESGRREQYF	TGTGCCAGCGAGAGCGGGAGACGGGAGCAGTACTTC
NA	TRBV7-6	TRBJ2-7	NA	CASSPRTGYEQYF	TGTGCCAGCAGCCCGCGGACCGGCTACGAGCAGTACTTC
NA	TRBV28	TRBJ1-5	NA	CASSFRSLGNQPQHF	TGTGCCAGCAGTTTCCGCAGTTTGGGCAATCAGCCCCAGCATTTT
NA	TRBV4-1	TRBJ1-2	NA	CASSQESGSYGYTF	TGCGCCAGCAGCCAAGAATCGGGGAGCTATGGCTACACCTTC
NA	TRBV27	TRBJ1-4	NA	CASSDDEKLFF	TGTGCCAGCAGTGACGATGAAAAACTGTTTTTT
NA	TRBV6-6	TRBJ2-3	NA	CATGESTDTQYF	TGTGCTACGGGTGAAAGCACAGATACGCAGTATTTT
NA	TRBV11-3	TRBJ2-7	NA	CASSPLGGPPYEQYF	TGTGCCAGCAGCCCCCTCGGGGGCCCACCCTACGAGCAGTACTTC
NA	TRBV30	TRBJ2-2	TRBD1	CAWTNGQGGVDTGELFF	TGTGCCTGGACCAACGGACAGGGCGGAGTGGACACCGGGGAGCTGTTTTTT
NA	TRBV7-9	TRBJ2-7	TRBD2	CASSFRTSGSSYEQYF	TGTGCCAGCAGCTTCCGGACTAGCGGGAGCTCCTACGAGCAGTACTTC
NA	TRBV30	TRBJ2-1	TRBD2	CAWSVPGGGFYNEQFF	TGTGCCTGGAGTGTACCCGGGGGAGGGTTCTACAATGAGCAGTTCTTC
NA	TRBV7-9	TRBJ2-6	NA	CASSTLSTNVLTF	TGTGCCAGCAGCACCCTCTCGACCAACGTCCTGACTTTC
NA	TRBV15	TRBJ2-6	NA	CATSRGAPQGWANVLTF	TGTGCCACCAGCAGAGGGGCCCCACAGGGATGGGCCAACGTCCTGACTTTC
NA	TRBV6-6	TRBJ2-7	NA	CASSTTILKDEQYF	TGTGCCAGCAGTACTACAATCCTTAAGGACGAGCAGTACTTC
NA	TRBV30	TRBJ2-5	NA	CAWSVLGETQYF	TGTGCCTGGAGTGTACTTGGGGAGACCCAGTACTTC
NA	TRBV6-1	TRBJ1-5	NA	CASSEAPRLGNQPQHF	TGTGCCAGCAGTGAAGCCCCCAGGCTGGGGAATCAGCCCCAGCATTTT
NA	TRBV7-3	TRBJ2-5	NA	CASSPLGGVEETQYF	TGTGCCAGCAGCCCATTGGGGGGAGTTGAAGAGACCCAGTACTTC
few	TRBV19	TRBJ2-7	NA	CASSWRSSYEQYF	TGTGCCAGTAGTTGGCGGAGCTCCTACGAGCAGTACTTC
NA	TRBV21-1	TRBJ2-5	NA	CASSKNRTVQETQYF	TGTGCCAGCAGCAAGAATAGGACGGTGCAAGAGACCCAGTACTTC
NA	TRBV15	TRBJ2-7	NA	CATSRGHPEQYF	TGTGCCACCAGCAGAGGCCACCCCGAGCAGTACTTC
NA	TRBV19	TRBJ2-7	TRBD1	CASSMEQGAYEQYF	TGTGCCAGTAGTATGGAACAGGGGGCCTACGAGCAGTACTTC
NA	TRBV9	TRBJ1-1	NA	CASSTDPRETEAFF	TGTGCCAGCAGCACAGATCCCCGGGAGACTGAAGCTTTCTTT
NA	TRBV5-5	TRBJ2-5	NA	CASSLAFETQYF	TGTGCCAGCAGCTTGGCCTTTGAGACCCAGTACTTC
NA	TRBV28	TRBJ2-7	NA	CASSLGSSYEQYF	TGTGCCAGCAGTTTGGGGAGCTCCTACGAGCAGTACTTC
NA	TRBV11-3	TRBJ2-3	TRBD2	CASTPSSGTKQYF	TGTGCCAGCACCCCCTCCTCCGGGACTAAGCAGTATTTT
NA	TRBV5-1	TRBJ2-3	NA	CASSLIYTTSTDTQYF	TGCGCCAGCAGCTTAATCTATACCACTAGCACAGATACGCAGTATTTT
NA	TRBV11-2	TRBJ2-1	TRBD2	CASSLDRLAGTRREQFF	TGTGCCAGCAGCTTAGACAGGCTAGCGGGAACCCGCCGTGAGCAGTTCTTC
NA	TRBV7-8	TRBJ2-7	NA	CASSLESTDTYEQYF	TGTGCCAGCAGCCTAGAGTCGACGGATACCTACGAGCAGTACTTC
once	TRBV6-5	TRBJ2-7	NA	CASSYSSGTYEQYF	TGTGCCAGCAGTTACTCGTCAGGGACCTACGAGCAGTACTTC
few	TRBV4-1	TRBJ1-1	NA	CASSTGPGGTEAFF	TGCGCCAGCAGCACCGGCCCGGGCGGCACTGAAGCTTTCTTT
NA	TRBV27	TRBJ2-1	TRBD2	CASSLRASGRSYNEQFF	TGTGCCAGCAGTTTAAGGGCTAGCGGGAGAAGTTACAATGAGCAGTTCTTC